This T cell receptor beta chain is from a study of control samples from healthy donors and cancer patients. Trimming shortened V by 0 bases and J by 11 bases, and 7 bases separated the two germline ends. This CDR3 is 10 amino acids long. CDR1 and CDR2 from the germline V gene are DFQATT and SNEGSKA (reference sequence). Clones were read by immunoSEQ multiplex PCR, and TCRdb kept only the in-frame ones, dropping some. The sample consists of 100,000 or so clones, 75% to 90% of them appearing once. The chain uses TRBV20-1 and TRBJ1-1; no reliable D call. The source of this sequence is a man aged 25 to 40 in good health. The specimen was blood. The CDR3 DNA reads as TGCAGTGCTAGAGATACGCTCGCTTTCTTT. It yields the protein CSARDTLAFF.